This T cell receptor beta chain appears in the sequencing data of a study of T cell responses to AZD1222 COVID-19 vaccine. General observations from the study: Spike regions recognized by vaccine-associated CD4 TCRs spanned the protein, led by 160-218 and 743-854.

About this clone: Its antigen remains unknown.

Assay used: immunoSEQ multiplex PCR; TCRdb lists only in-frame clones, some missing. The sample has about 120,000 clones, 92% seen once. CDR3 length: 14 residues. Germline V gene data show CDR1 as SEHNR and CDR2 as FQNEAQ (reference sequence). V was clipped by 3 bases and J by 0 bases, with 8 bases between them. The TCR was taken from an adult in good health. The chain has TRBV7-9 and TRBJ1-2; perhaps TRBD1 as D (5 bases). The sample consisted of peripheral blood, taken on day 0 of AZD1222 vaccination. CDR3 residues: CASSLEGTNYGYTF. In DNA form, the CDR3 reads TGTGCCAGCAGCTTGGAGGGGACTAACTATGGCTACACCTTC.